In its sample, the clone carrying this T cell receptor beta chain was seen a few times. A single record per CDR3 protein comes from TCRdb applying MiXCR to the 5' RACE reads. The sample has about 570,000 distinct CDR3 sequences, approximately 9.6% seen once. The CDR3 totals 17 residues. The V gene's germline CDR1 is DFQATT and CDR2 SNEGSKA (reference sequence). With 1 base removed from V and 5 bases from J, the gap between germline ends came to 21 bases. This sample is part of a study of identical twins. The sample was also reused in another study, on yellow fever vaccine responses in identical twins.

The sequenced sample was PBMCs. The V and J genes are TRBV20-1 and TRBJ2-1; D is perhaps TRBD2 (6 bases). This receptor was taken from a woman younger than 30 in good health. The CDR3: CSARVLYRLADDNEQFF. The CDR3 nucleotides are TGCAGTGCTAGAGTTTTATATCGGTTAGCGGACGACAATGAGCAGTTCTTC.